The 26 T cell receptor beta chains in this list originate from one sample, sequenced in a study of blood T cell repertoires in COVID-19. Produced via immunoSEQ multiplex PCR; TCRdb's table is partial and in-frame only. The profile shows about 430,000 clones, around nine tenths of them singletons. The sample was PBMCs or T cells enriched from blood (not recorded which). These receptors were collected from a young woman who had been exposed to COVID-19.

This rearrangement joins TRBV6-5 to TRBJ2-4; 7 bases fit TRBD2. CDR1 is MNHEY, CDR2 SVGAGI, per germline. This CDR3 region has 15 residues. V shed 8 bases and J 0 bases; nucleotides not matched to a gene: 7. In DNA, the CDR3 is TGTGCCAGCGGAGGCGGGGGAATAGCCAAAAACATTCAGTACTTC. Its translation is CASGGGGIAKNIQYF.

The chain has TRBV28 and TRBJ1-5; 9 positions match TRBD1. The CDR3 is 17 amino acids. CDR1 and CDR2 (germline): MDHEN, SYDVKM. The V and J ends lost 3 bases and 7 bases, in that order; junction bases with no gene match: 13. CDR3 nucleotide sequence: TGTGCCAGCAGTTTGTTCTCGGGACAGGGAAGCCGGCAGCCCCAGCATTTT. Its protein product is CASSLFSGQGSRQPQHF.

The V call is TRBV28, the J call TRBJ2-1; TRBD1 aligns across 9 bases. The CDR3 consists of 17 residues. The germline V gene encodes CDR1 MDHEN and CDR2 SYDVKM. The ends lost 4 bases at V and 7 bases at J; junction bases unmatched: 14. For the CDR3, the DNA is TGTGCCAGCAGTTCAGCCACCGGGACAGGGTTTGGGAATGAGCAGTTCTTC. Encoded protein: CASSSATGTGFGNEQFF. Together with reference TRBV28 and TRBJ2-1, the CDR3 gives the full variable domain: DVKVTQSSRYLVKRTGEKVFLECVQDMDHENMFWYRQDPGLGLRLIYFSYDVKMKEKGDIPEGYSVSREKKERFSLILESASTNQTSMYLCASSSATGTGFGNEQFFGPGTRLTVL.

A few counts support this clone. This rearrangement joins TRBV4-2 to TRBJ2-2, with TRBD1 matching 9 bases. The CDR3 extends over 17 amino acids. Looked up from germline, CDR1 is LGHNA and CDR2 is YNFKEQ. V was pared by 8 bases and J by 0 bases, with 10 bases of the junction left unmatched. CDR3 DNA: TGTGCCAGCCGCCCCGACCGGGACAGGGCGAACACCGGGGAGCTGTTTTTT. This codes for CASRPDRDRANTGELFF.

CDR3 DNA sequence: TGTGCCAGCAGCCAAGGCGGGACAGCTAGCAATCAGCCCCAGCATTTT. It codes for CASSQGGTASNQPQHF. The chain joins TRBV3-1 (or the pseudogene TRBV3-2) to TRBJ1-5; 7 bases fit TRBD1. In germline, CDR1 is LGHDT, CDR2 YNNKEL (reference sequence). V was clipped by 1 base and J by 0 bases; unmatched bases: 3. CDR3 length equals 16 residues.

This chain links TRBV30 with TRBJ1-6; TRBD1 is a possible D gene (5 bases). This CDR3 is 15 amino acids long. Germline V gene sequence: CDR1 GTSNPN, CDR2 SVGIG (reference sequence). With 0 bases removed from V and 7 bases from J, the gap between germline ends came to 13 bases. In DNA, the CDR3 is TGTGCCTGGAGTGTACCCGACAGATTCAATTCACCCCTCCACTTT. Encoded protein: CAWSVPDRFNSPLHF.

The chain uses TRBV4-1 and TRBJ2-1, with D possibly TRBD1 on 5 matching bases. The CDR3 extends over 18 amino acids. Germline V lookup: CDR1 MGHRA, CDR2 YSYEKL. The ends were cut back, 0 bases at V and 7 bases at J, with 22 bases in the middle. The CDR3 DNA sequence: TGCGCCAGCAGCCAAGAGGCCGCCTTGAATGGGGCGTGGAATGAGCAGTTCTTC. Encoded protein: CASSQEAALNGAWNEQFF.

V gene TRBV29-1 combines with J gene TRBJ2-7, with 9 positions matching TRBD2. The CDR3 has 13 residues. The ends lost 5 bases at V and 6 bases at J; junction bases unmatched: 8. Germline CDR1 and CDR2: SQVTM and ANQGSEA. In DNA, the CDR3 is TGCAGCGTTCTTCCCGGACTAGCGTCCGAGCAGTACTTC. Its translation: CSVLPGLASEQYF.

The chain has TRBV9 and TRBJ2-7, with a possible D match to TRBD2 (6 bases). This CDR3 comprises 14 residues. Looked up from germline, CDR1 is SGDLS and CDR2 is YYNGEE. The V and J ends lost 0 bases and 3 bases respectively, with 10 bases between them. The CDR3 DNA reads TGTGCCAGCAGCGTAGTCGGGGGTGGCTACGAGCAGTACTTC. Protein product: CASSVVGGGYEQYF.

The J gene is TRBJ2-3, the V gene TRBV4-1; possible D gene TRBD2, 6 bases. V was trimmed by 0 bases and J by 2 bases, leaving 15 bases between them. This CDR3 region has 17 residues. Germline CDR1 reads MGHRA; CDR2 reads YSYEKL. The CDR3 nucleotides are TGCGCCAGCAGCCAAGATGAGCTAGCGCGACTCACAGATACGCAGTATTTT. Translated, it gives CASSQDELARLTDTQYF.

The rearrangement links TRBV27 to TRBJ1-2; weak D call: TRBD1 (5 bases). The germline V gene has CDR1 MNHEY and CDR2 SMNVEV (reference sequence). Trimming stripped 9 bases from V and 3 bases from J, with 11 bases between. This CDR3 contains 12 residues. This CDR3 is CASKTEHYGYTF. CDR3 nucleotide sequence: TGTGCCAGTAAGACAGAACACTATGGCTACACCTTC.

The CDR3 nucleotides read TGTGCCAGCAGCGTGGACAGGAACACTGAAGCTTTCTTT. This codes for CASSVDRNTEAFF. The chain joins TRBV5-5 to TRBJ1-1; TRBD1 is a possible D gene (6 bases). Germline V gives CDR1 SGHKS, CDR2 YYEKEE (reference sequence). This CDR3 comprises 13 residues. The V gene lost 4 bases and the J gene lost 1 base, with 8 bases spanning the gap.

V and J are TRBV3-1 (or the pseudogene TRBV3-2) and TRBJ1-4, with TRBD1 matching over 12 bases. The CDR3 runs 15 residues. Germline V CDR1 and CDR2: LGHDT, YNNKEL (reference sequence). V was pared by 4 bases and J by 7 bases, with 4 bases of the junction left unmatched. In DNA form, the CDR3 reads TGTGCCAGCAGCCCGGGACAGGGGGCATTTGAAAAACTGTTTTTT. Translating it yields CASSPGQGAFEKLFF.

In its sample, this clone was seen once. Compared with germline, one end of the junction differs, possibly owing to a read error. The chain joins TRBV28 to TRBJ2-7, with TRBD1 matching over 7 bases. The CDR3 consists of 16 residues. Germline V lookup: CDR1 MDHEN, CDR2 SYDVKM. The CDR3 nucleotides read TGTGCCAGCAGTCCAGGGGCCGGGACAGCTTCCTACGGGCAGTACTTC. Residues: CASSPGAGTASYGQYF.

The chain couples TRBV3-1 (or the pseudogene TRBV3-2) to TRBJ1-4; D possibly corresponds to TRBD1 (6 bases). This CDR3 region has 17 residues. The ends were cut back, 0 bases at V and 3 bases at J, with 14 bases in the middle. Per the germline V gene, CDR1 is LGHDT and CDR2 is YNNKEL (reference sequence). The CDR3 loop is CASSQEGRGASNEKLFF. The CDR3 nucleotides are TGTGCCAGCAGCCAAGAGGGTCGGGGGGCTTCTAATGAAAAACTGTTTTTT.

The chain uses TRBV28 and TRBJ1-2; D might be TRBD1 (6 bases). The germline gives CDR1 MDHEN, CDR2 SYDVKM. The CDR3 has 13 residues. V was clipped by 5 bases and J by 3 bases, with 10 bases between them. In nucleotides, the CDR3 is TGTGCCAGCAGTCCACGACAGGACTATGGCTACACCTTC. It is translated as CASSPRQDYGYTF.

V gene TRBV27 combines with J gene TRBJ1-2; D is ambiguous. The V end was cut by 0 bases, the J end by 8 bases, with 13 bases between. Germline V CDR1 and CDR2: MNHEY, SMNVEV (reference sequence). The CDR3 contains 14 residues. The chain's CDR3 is CASSLSREGIGYTF. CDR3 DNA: TGTGCCAGCAGTTTATCGAGGGAAGGCATAGGCTACACCTTC.

The CDR3 sequence is CASSWRGPGGNTKETQYF. DNA for the CDR3: TGTGCCAGCAGCTGGAGGGGTCCAGGAGGGAACACCAAAGAGACCCAGTACTTC. This rearrangement joins TRBV7-2 to TRBJ2-5, with D possibly being TRBD2 (6 bases). In germline, CDR1 is SGHTA, CDR2 FQGNSA. This CDR3 region has 18 residues. The V end lost 4 bases, the J end lost 3 bases, and 24 bases lay between the germline ends.

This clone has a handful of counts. The CDR3 protein is CASSPSGRATYGYTF. The CDR3 DNA is TGTGCCAGCAGCCCGTCGGGAAGGGCAACCTATGGCTACACCTTC. The gene calls are TRBV7-8 and TRBJ1-2; D not certain. The length of the CDR3 is 15 residues. The germline V gene has CDR1 SGHVS and CDR2 FQNEAQ. Trimming left V 5 bases short and J 4 bases short, with 17 bases between.

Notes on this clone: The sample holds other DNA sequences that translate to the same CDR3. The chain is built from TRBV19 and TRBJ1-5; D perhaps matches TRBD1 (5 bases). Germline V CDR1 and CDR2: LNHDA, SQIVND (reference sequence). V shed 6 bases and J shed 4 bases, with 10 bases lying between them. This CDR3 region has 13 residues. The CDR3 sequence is CASRDRGNQPQHF. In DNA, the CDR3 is TGTGCCAGTAGAGATAGGGGAAATCAGCCCCAGCATTTT. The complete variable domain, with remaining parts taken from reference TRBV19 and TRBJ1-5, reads DGGITQSPKYLFRKEGQNVTLSCEQNLNHDAMYWYRQDPGQGLRLIYYSQIVNDFQKGDIAEGYSVSREKKESFPLTVTSAQKNPTAFYLCASRDRGNQPQHFGDGTRLSIL.

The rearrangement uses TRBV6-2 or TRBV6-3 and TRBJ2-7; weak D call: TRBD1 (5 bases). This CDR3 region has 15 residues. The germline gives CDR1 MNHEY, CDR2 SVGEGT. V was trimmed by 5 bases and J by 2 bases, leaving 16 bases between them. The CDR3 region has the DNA TGTGCCAGCAGTGACCCGACAGCTCTCACCTACGAGCAGTACTTC. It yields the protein CASSDPTALTYEQYF.

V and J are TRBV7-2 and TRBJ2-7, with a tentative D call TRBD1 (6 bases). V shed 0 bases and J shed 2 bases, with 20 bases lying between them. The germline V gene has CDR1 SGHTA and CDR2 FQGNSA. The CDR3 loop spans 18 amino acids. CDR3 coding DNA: TGTGCCAGCAGCTTAGCGCAGGGGCAGATACCCCTAGCCTACGAGCAGTACTTC. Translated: CASSLAQGQIPLAYEQYF. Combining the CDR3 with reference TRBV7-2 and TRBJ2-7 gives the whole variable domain GAGVSQSPSNKVTEKGKDVELRCDPISGHTALYWYRQSLGQGLEFLIYFQGNSAPDKSGLPSDRFSAERTGGSVSTLTIQRTQQEDSAVYLCASSLAQGQIPLAYEQYFGPGTRLTVT.

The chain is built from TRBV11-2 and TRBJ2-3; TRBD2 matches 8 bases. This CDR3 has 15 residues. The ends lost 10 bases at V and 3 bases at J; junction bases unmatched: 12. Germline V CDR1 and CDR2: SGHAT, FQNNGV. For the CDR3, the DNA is TGTGCCACCTACACTAGCGGTTTAGGGACAGATACGCAGTATTTT. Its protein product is CATYTSGLGTDTQYF. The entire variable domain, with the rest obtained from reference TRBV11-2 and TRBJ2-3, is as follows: EAGVAQSPRYKIIEKRQSVAFWCNPISGHATLYWYQQILGQGPKLLIQFQNNGVVDDSQLPKDRFSAERLKGVDSTLKIQPAKLEDSAVYLCATYTSGLGTDTQYFGPGTRLTVL.

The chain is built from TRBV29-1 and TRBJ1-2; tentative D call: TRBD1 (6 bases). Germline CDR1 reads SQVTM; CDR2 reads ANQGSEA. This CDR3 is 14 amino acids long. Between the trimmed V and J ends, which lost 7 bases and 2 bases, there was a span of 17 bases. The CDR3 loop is CSDSRRQGNYGYTF. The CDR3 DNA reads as TGCAGCGATTCCCGGAGGCAGGGGAACTATGGCTACACCTTC. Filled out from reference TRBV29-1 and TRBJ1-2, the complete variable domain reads SAVISQKPSRDICQRGTSLTIQCQVDSQVTMMFWYRQQPGQSLTLIATANQGSEATYESGFVIDKFPISRPNLTFSTLTVSNMSPEDSSIYLCSDSRRQGNYGYTFGSGTRLTVV.

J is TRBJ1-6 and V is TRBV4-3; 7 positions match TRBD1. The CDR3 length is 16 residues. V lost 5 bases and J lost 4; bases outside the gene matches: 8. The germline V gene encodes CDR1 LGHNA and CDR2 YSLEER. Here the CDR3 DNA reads TGCGCCAGCAGCTACGACAGGGTCGGGTATAATTCACCCCTCCACTTT. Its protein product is CASSYDRVGYNSPLHF.

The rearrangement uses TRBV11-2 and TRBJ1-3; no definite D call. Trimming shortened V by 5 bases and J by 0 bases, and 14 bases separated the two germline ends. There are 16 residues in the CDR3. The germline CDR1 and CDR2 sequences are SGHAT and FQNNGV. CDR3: CASSVSLSGSGNTIYF. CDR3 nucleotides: TGTGCCAGCAGCGTGAGCCTTTCCGGCTCTGGAAACACCATATATTTT. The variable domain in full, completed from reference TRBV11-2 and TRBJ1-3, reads EAGVAQSPRYKIIEKRQSVAFWCNPISGHATLYWYQQILGQGPKLLIQFQNNGVVDDSQLPKDRFSAERLKGVDSTLKIQPAKLEDSAVYLCASSVSLSGSGNTIYFGEGSWLTVV.